Included here is one TCR beta chain sequence, with context. What it recognizes is unknown. Germline CDR1 SQVTM, CDR2 ANQGSEA. V lost 0 bases and J lost 8, with 7 bases in between. The CDR3 is 11 residues long. It was considered stable Graves' hyperthyroidism when ophthalmopathy did not progress within 18 months. The data belong to a study of T cells in Graves' hyperthyroidism and ophthalmopathy. Notes on the study in general: By a 13 V-J model, ophthalmopathy was set apart from stable hyperthyroidism. Blood samples included most of the expanded thyroid clonotypes exceeding 0.001. The model foresaw ophthalmopathy a median around 6.8 months prior to onset.

TCR beta CDR3 sequences were amplified from RNA transcripts. Using the HTBI primer set, a first-round RT-PCR was run on the TCR CDR3. TCRdb re-called the multiplex PCR reads through MiXCR, storing one row per CDR3 protein. The sample includes some 270,000 distinct CDR3 sequences, about 13% of them seen just once. Sequenced sample: blood. The V gene is TRBV29-1, the J gene TRBJ1-2; no clear D. The TCR originated in a woman in her 40s with Graves' hyperthyroidism. CDR3 in amino acids: CSVEDGEGYTF. The CDR3 DNA reads as TGCAGCGTTGAAGATGGGGAAGGCTACACCTTC.